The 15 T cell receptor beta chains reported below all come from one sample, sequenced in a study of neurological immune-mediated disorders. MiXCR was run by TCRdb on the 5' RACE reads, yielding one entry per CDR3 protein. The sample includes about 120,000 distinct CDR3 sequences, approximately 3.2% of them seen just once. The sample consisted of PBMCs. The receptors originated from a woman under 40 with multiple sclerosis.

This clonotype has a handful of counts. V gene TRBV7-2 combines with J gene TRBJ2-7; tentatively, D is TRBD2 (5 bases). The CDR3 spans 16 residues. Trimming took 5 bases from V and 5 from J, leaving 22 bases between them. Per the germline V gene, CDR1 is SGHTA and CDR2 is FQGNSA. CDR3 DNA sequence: TGTGCCAGCAGCCTAACGGCGGAGGTGAAGCACCACGAGCAGTACTTC. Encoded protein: CASSLTAEVKHHEQYF.

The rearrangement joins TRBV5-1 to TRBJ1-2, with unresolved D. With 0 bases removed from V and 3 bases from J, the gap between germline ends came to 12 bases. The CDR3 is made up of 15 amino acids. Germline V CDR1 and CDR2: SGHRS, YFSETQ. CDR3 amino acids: CASSLEGQRYYGYTF. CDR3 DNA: TGCGCCAGCAGCTTGGAGGGCCAGAGGTACTATGGCTACACCTTC.

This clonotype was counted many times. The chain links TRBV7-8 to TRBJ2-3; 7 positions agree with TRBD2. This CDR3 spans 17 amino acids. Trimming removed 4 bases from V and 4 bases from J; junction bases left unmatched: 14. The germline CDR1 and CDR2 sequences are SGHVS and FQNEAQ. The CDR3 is CASSSLGGGRGPDTQYF. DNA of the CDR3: TGTGCCAGCAGCTCTTTGGGGGGGGGTCGGGGTCCAGATACGCAGTATTTT.

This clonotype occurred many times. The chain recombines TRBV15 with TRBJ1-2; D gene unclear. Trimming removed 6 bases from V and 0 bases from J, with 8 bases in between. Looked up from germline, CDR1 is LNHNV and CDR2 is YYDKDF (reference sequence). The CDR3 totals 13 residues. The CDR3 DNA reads TGTGCCACCAGGGCCGGCCCTAACTATGGCTACACCTTC. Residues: CATRAGPNYGYTF.

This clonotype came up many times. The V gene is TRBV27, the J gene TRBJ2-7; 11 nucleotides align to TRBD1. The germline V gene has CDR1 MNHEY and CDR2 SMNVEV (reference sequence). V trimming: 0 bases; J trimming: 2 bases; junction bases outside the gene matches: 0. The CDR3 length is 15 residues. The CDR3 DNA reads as TGTGCCAGCAGTTTATCGGGACAGGGGGCCTACGAGCAGTACTTC. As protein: CASSLSGQGAYEQYF.

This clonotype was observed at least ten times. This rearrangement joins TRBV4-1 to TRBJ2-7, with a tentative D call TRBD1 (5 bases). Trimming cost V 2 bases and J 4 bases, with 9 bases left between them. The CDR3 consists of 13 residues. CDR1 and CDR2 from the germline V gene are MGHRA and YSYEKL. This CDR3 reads CASSQISGYEQYF. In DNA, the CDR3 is TGCGCCAGCAGCCAAATATCAGGGTACGAGCAGTACTTC.

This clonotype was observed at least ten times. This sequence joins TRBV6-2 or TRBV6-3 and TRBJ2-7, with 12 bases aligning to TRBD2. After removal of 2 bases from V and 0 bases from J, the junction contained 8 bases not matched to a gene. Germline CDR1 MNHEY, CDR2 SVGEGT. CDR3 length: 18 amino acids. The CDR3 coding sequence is TGTGCCAGCAGTTACCCCGGACTAGCGGGACCCCTCTCCTACGAGCAGTACTTC. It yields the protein CASSYPGLAGPLSYEQYF.

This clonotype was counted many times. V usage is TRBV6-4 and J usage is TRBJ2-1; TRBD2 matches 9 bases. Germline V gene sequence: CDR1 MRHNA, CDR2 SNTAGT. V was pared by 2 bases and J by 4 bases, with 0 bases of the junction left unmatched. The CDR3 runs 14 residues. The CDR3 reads CASSDSGGYNEQFF. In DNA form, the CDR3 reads TGTGCCAGCAGTGACAGCGGGGGGTACAATGAGCAGTTCTTC.

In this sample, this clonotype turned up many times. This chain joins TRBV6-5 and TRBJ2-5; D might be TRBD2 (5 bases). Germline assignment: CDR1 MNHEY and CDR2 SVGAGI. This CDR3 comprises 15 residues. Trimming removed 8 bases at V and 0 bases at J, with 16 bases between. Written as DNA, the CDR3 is TGTGCCAGCCGGATAGCGTGGATGTACCAAGAGACCCAGTACTTC. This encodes CASRIAWMYQETQYF.

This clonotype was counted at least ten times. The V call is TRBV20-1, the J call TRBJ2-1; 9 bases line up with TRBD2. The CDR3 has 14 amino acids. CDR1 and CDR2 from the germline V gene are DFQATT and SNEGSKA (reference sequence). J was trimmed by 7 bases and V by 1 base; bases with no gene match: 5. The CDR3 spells CSARVAGVRNEQFF. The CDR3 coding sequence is TGCAGTGCTAGAGTAGCGGGAGTGAGAAATGAGCAGTTCTTC.

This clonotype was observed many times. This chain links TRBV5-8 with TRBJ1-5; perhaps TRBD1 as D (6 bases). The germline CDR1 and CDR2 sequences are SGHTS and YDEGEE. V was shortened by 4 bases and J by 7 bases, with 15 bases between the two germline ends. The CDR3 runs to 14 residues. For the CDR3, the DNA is TGTGCCAGCAGCGGAACAGGGAACGGGCAGCCCCAGCATTTT. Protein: CASSGTGNGQPQHF.

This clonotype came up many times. In DNA form, the CDR3 reads TGTGCCAGCAGTTTAAATCTCGGTCTAGCATCCGATGAGCAGTTCTTC. It encodes CASSLNLGLASDEQFF. The chain employs TRBV12-3 or TRBV12-4 and TRBJ2-1; TRBD2 might be the D (5 bases). The V gene lost 2 bases and the J gene lost 8 bases, with 19 bases spanning the gap. The CDR3 has 16 residues.

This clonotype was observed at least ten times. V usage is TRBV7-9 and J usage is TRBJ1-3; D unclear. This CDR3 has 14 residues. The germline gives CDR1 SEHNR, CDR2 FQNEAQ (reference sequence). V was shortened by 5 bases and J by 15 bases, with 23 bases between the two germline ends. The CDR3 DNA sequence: TGTGCCAGCAGCCCCGGGATACCGGAAACAAGAAGATATTTT. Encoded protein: CASSPGIPETRRYF.

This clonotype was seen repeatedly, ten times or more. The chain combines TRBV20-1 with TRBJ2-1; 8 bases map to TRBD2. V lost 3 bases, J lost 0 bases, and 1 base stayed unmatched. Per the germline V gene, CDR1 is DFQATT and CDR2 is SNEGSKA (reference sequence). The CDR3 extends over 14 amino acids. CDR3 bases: TGCAGTGCTAGGAGCGGGAGCTCCTACAATGAGCAGTTCTTC. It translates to CSARSGSSYNEQFF.

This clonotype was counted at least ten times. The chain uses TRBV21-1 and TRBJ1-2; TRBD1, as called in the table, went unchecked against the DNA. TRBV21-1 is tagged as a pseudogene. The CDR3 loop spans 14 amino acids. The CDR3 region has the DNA TGTGCCAGACGGGACAGCCGGCCAAACTATGGCTACACCTTC. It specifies CARRDSRPNYGYTF.